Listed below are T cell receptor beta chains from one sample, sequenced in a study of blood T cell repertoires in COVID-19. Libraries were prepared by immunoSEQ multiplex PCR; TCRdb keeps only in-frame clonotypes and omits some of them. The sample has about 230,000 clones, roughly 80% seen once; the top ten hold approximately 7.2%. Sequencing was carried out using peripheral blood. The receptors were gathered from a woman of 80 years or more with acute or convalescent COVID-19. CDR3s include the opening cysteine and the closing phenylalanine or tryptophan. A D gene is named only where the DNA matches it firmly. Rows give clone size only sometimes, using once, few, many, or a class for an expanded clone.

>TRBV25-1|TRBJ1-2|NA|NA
CASSELNRGGACTF
TGTGCCAGCAGTGAATTGAATCGGGGAGGGGCGTGCACCTTC
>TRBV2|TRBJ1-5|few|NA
CASSEAGNSNQPQHF
TGTGCCAGCAGTGAGGCAGGGAATAGCAATCAGCCCCAGCATTTT
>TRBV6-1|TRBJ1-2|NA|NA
CASSEQAATTYGYTF
TGTGCCAGCAGTGAACAGGCAGCTACCACTTATGGCTACACCTTC
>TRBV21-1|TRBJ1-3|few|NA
CASSLLTVCSGNTIYF
TGTGCCAGCAGCTTACTGACAGTCTGCTCTGGAAACACCATATATTTT
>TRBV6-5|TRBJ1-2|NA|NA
CASSNPTTEHYGYTF
TGTGCCAGCAGCAACCCAACGACAGAACACTATGGCTACACCTTC
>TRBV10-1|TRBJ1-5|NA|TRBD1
CAERFIGTVYSNQPQHF
TGCGCCGAGAGATTTATAGGGACAGTATATAGCAATCAGCCCCAGCATTTT
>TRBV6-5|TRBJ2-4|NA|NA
CASRNRQRDIQYF
TGTGCCAGCAGGAATAGACAGCGAGACATTCAGTACTTC
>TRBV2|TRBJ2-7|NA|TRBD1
CASSPGTVYEQYF
TGTGCCAGCAGCCCCGGGACAGTTTACGAGCAGTACTTC
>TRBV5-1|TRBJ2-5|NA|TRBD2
CASSKGLVAETQYF
TGCGCCAGCAGCAAGGGACTAGTAGCAGAGACCCAGTACTTC
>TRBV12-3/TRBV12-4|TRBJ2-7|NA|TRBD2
CASAGVVFYEQYF
TGTGCCAGCGCGGGAGTGGTTTTCTACGAGCAGTACTTC
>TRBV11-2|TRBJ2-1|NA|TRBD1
CAIELNTGTGAYNEQFF
TGTGCCATCGAGCTCAACACCGGGACAGGGGCCTACAATGAGCAGTTCTTC
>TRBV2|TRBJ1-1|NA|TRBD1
CASRGDSANTEAFF
TGTGCCAGCAGAGGGGACAGCGCGAACACTGAAGCTTTCTTT
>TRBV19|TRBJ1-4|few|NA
CASSIGEKLFF
TGTGCCAGTAGTATCGGTGAAAAACTGTTTTTT
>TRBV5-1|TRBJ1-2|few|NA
CASSLAGENYGYTF
TGCGCCAGCAGCTTGGCGGGAGAAAACTATGGCTACACCTTC
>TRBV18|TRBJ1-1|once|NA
CASSPRGRPGGTEAFF
TGTGCCAGCTCACCACGAGGGAGACCGGGAGGGACTGAAGCTTTCTTT
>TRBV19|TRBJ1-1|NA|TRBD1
CAGRQGSSDTEAFF
TGTGCCGGAAGACAGGGCTCCTCGGACACTGAAGCTTTCTTT
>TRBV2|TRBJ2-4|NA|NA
CASSGRLANIQYF
TGTGCCAGCAGTGGGCGTCTAGCAAACATTCAGTACTTC
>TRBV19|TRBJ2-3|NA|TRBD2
CASSETSGGPGDTQYF
TGTGCCAGTAGTGAGACTAGCGGGGGGCCTGGAGATACGCAGTATTTT
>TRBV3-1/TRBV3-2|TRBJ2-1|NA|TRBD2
CASSLPGGGYNEQFF
TGTGCCAGCAGCCTCCCGGGGGGAGGGTACAATGAGCAGTTCTTC
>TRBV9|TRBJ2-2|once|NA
CASSARQANTGELFF
TGTGCCAGCAGCGCCAGACAGGCGAACACCGGGGAGCTGTTTTTT
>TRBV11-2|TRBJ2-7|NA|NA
CASSSYRVVNYEQYF
TGTGCCAGCAGCTCTTACAGGGTAGTAAACTACGAGCAGTACTTC
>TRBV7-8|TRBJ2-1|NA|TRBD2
CASSLVPGRSYNEQFF
TGTGCCAGCAGCTTAGTACCCGGGAGGTCCTACAATGAGCAGTTCTTC
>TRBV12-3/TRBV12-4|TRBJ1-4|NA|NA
CASSALREKLFF
TGTGCCAGCAGTGCGCTGCGGGAAAAACTGTTTTTT
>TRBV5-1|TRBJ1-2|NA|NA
CASSPNPGSVYGYTF
TGCGCCAGCAGCCCGAACCCAGGGTCGGTTTATGGCTACACCTTC
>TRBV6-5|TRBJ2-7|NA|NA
CASTPQGRDYEQYF
TGTGCCAGCACCCCCCAGGGCAGGGACTACGAGCAGTACTTC
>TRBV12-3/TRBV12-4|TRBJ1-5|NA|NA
CASSPLMGQPQHF
TGTGCCAGCAGTCCGTTGATGGGCCAGCCCCAGCATTTT
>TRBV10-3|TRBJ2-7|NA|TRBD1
CAISAGQPYEQYF
TGTGCCATCAGTGCGGGACAGCCCTACGAGCAGTACTTC
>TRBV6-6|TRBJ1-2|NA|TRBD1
CAAYRGRNYGYTF
TGTGCCGCGTACAGGGGGCGAAACTATGGCTACACCTTC
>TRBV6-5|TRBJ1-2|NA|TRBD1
CASRRTGGVDYGYTF
TGTGCCAGCAGAAGGACAGGGGGCGTCGACTATGGCTACACCTTC
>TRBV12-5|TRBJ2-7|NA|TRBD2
CASADKTRASGSYEQYF
TGTGCTAGCGCCGACAAAACCCGGGCTAGCGGCTCCTACGAGCAGTACTTC
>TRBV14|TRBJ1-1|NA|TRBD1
CASSQLGTGRSEAFF
TGTGCCAGCAGCCAATTGGGGACAGGGAGGAGTGAAGCTTTCTTT
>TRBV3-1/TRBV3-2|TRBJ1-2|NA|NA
CASSQGRLYGYTF
TGTGCCAGCAGCCAAGGGAGACTCTATGGCTACACCTTC
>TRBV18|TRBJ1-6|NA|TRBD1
CASSPGTGNSPLHF
TGTGCCAGCTCACCTGGGACAGGCAATTCACCCCTCCACTTT